This TCR beta chain was retrieved from a study of T cells in Graves' hyperthyroidism and ophthalmopathy. Amplification targeted TCR beta CDR3 regions from RNA transcripts. HTBI primers were employed in a first-round RT-PCR of the TCR CDR3. In TCRdb, the multiplex PCR reads were re-called with MiXCR into one record per CDR3 protein. The table includes roughly 290,000 distinct CDR3 sequences, approximately 13% detected once. Used for diagnoses were clinical symptoms, serum thyroxine and TRAb, thyroid ultrasound and orbital computed tomography. This clonotype was observed many times. The antigen remains undetermined. Notes on the study in general: Model-based prediction identified ophthalmopathy a median around 6.5 months prior to its onset. Most thyroid clonotypes expanded above 0.001 were also detected in blood.

The receptor was derived from a middle-aged woman with Graves' hyperthyroidism. The specimen sequenced was blood.

The CDR3 here is CASTSRAKSGSETQYF. Here the CDR3 DNA reads TGTGCCAGCACCTCCCGAGCGAAAAGCGGGAGTGAGACCCAGTACTTC. The J gene is TRBJ2-5, the V gene TRBV11-3; 8 bases are a match to TRBD2. The J segment lost 5 bases and the V segment lost 7 bases, leaving 15 bases of the junction unmatched. CDR1 SGHNT and CDR2 YENEEA come from the germline V gene. The CDR3 loop spans 16 amino acids.